What follows is one T cell receptor beta chain and its context. Its cognate antigen is unknown. Sequenced by immunoSEQ multiplex PCR; TCRdb stores in-frame clones only, minus some. The table shows around 150,000 clones, with approximately 86% occurring only once. V lost 1 base to trimming and J lost 6 bases, with 10 bases between them. Germline V gene lookup returns CDR1 SGHKS and CDR2 YYEKEE (reference sequence). The CDR3 loop spans 13 amino acids. This specimen belongs to a study of cytomegalovirus exposure and HLA in healthy donors. Study-wide context: Per a later analysis, the roughly 640 first-cohort and under 150 validation repertoires shared one platform. General study points: Subsequent analysis found a tendency for first-cohort TCR clusters to co-occur within the roughly 130 validation repertoires. Overall, about 160 TCR beta chains were annotated as cytomegalovirus-associated. Rare TCR sequences predominated, though certain public TCRs were found in many donors.

The rearrangement links TRBV5-5 to TRBJ1-2; D is uncertain. The sequence was collected from a man aged 25-40 years in good health and CMV-seropositive. The sample comprised PBMCs. CDR3: CASSLRRVDGYTF. The DNA of the CDR3 is TGTGCCAGCAGCTTGCGGAGGGTCGATGGCTACACCTTC.